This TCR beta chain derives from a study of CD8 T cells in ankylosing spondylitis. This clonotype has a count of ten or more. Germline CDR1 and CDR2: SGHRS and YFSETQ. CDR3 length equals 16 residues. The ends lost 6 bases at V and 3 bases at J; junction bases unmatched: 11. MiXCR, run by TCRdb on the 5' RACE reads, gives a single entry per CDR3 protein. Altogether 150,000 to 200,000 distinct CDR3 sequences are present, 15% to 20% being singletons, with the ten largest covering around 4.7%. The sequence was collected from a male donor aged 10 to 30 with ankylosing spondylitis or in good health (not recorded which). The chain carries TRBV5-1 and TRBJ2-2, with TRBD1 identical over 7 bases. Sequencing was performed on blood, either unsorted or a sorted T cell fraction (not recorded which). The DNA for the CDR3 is TGCGCCAGCACGGGTCGGGACAGCCTTTACACCGGGGAGCTGTTTTTT. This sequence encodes CASTGRDSLYTGELFF. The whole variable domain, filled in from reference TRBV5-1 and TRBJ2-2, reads KAGVTQTPRYLIKTRGQQVTLSCSPISGHRSVSWYQQTPGQGLQFLFEYFSETQRNKGNFPGRFSGRQFSNSRSEMNVSTLELGDSALYLCASTGRDSLYTGELFFGEGSRLTVL.